This TCR beta chain is drawn from a study of blood T cell repertoires in COVID-19. Germline V gene sequence: CDR1 SGHVS, CDR2 FQNEAQ. V was trimmed by 6 bases and J by 0 bases, leaving 12 bases between them. The CDR3 covers 14 residues. The repertoire was sequenced with immunoSEQ multiplex PCR; TCRdb's copy has only in-frame clones and lacks some. The sample lists approximately 300,000 clones, about 90% occurring once. This receptor was obtained from a woman between 40 and 55 years old with COVID-19, enrolled during active disease. The source material was peripheral blood. The chain uses TRBV7-8 and TRBJ2-7; perhaps TRBD1 as D (5 bases). CDR3 region: CASRRQPSSYEQYF. Here the CDR3 DNA reads TGTGCCAGCAGGCGACAGCCTAGCTCCTACGAGCAGTACTTC.